Here is one T cell receptor (beta chain) with its context. This clonotype was seen repeatedly, ten times or more. The antigen it recognizes is unknown. No much larger clone exists at a distance of one base, and base qualities are not known. The time point label for this specimen denotes: newly diagnosed GD, antithyroid drugs for less than 3 months. RNA was extracted from PBMCs in TRIzol for both TCR sequencing and RNA sequencing. The diagnosis of Graves' disease followed American Thyroid Association guidelines. The patients came from an endocrinology department in Xi'an, China. From each patient, around 9 milliliters of peripheral blood was collected into an EDTA anticoagulant tube. Ficoll Paque Plus density gradient separation was used to isolate PBMCs, and no further T cell sorting was done. RNA quality was checked with an Agilent 2100 Bioanalyzer and agarose gel, and concentration with a NanoDrop 2000.

Libraries were made using multiplex PCR. TCRdb names Illumina HiSeq 4000 as the instrument used. TCR beta libraries were built with iRepertoire HTBI primers and Arm-PCR amplification of CDR3 regions. Gel purification was performed on PCR products prior to sequencing. Concerning the study's data processing: Gene usage analysis of CDR3 amino acid clonotypes used the roughly 60 TRBV and more than 13 TRBJ segments found across samples. Filtered high-quality paired reads were merged into contigs using COPE and FqMerger. BLAST was used to align contigs to the IMGT TRBV, TRBD and TRBJ reference genes, and CDR3 was defined following IMGT. Highly expanded clones were defined as clonotypes with a frequency above 0.1%. Shannon entropy served as the measure of repertoire diversity, while the Gini coefficient captured V-J evenness. A clonotype found in more than one individual was treated as public. TCRdb applied fastp at Q25 and MiXCR to the public reads, then kept only in-frame beta chains. Entries that share a CDR3 protein sequence are merged under the most common genes and DNA. What appears here as the V and J calls and clone size reflects TCRdb's work, not the paper's. The sample has hundreds of thousands of distinct CDR3 sequences on record, 15% of them singletons. Jointly, the top ten make up about 8.3% of the sample.

Trimming costs V 6 bases and J 3 bases, and their ends lie 14 bases apart. CDR1 and CDR2, per the germline V gene, are SNHLY and FYNNEI. Inclusive of the bounding cysteine and phenylalanine, the CDR3 is 15 residues long. Only the CDR3 DNA stays, 45 bases, in frame from base 1. The sample comes from a study of regulatory T cells in long-lasting Graves disease (dated by TCRdb to the early 2020s). Background on the whole study: In the newly diagnosed Graves' disease group, patients had been taking antithyroid drugs for less than 3 months. Persistent Graves' disease patients were compared with newly diagnosed Graves' disease patients by peripheral blood TCR sequencing and RNA sequencing. The study was conducted in China and was registered as a clinical trial. A total of 33 samples underwent TCR sequencing, from roughly 13 patients with persistent Graves' disease and 20 or so patients with newly diagnosed Graves' disease.

General study outcomes and caveats: Compared with newly diagnosed patients, persistent Graves' disease patients had lower TCR Shannon entropy and fewer highly expanded clones, which suggests clonal expansion. The authors acknowledged the small sample size as a limitation that may reduce accuracy. TRBV28, TRBJ1-2 and TRBJ2-5 were preferentially used in persistent disease, while TRBV20-1 and TRBJ2-1 were favored in newly diagnosed disease. The study examined only peripheral blood because the primary lesion, thyroid tissue, could not be accessed. More public clonotypes were shared among persistent patients (fewer than 3,000) than among newly diagnosed patients (966). Sequencing and analysis were restricted to the TCR beta chain.

This sample also belongs to another study, concerning T cells in Graves' hyperthyroidism and ophthalmopathy. The second paper further reports: Graves' hyperthyroidism was defined as stable when no progression to ophthalmopathy occurred over 18 months of follow-up. Hyperthyroidism patients were aged 18 to 65 years and newly diagnosed, with disease duration of less than 2 months. Patients with uncontrolled infections, other autoimmune diseases, pregnancy or lactation were excluded. Clinical symptoms, serum thyroxine and TRAb, thyroid ultrasound, and orbital computed tomography formed the basis for the diagnoses. A first-round RT-PCR of the TCR CDR3 used the HTBI primer set with the Qiagen OneStep RT-PCR kit. Most expanded thyroid clonotypes (frequency above 0.001) were also detected in blood, suggesting blood repertoires may reflect thyroid immune responses. Ophthalmopathy was separated from stable hyperthyroidism by a 13 V-J signature model, with just over 85% sensitivity and roughly 81% specificity obtained in cross-validation and 80%/75% obtained in testing. In validation, progression to ophthalmopathy was predicted by the model with roughly 69% sensitivity and 72.22% specificity, a median of approximately 6.5 months before onset. A discovery cohort of approximately 100 patients, about 44 with Graves' ophthalmopathy and 55 to 65 with stable Graves' hyperthyroidism, was used to find distinguishing TCR V-J signatures. An independent validation cohort of 18 to 20 hyperthyroidism patients and 17 patients who later progressed to ophthalmopathy tested prospective prediction of ophthalmopathy. The 90 to 100 discovery patients were randomly divided into training and test sets at a 7:3 ratio. Thyroid tissue and blood T-cell repertoires from more than five Graves' hyperthyroidism patients were also compared in the study. After sampling, hyperthyroidism patients received methimazole starting at 30 mg daily, and ophthalmopathy patients received high-dose intravenous methylprednisolone. Libraries were constructed in a second round of multiplex PCR, after which size selection and purification were carried out. Sequencing of the libraries was done on an Illumina HiSeq2000 using paired-end 100 bp reads. Raw data were processed with SOAPnuke, discarding reads with adapters, uncalled bases, mean Phred below 15, or no exact constant-primer or identifier match. COPE v1.2.5 was used to merge the high-quality paired reads, and each unique nucleotide sequence was defined as a clonotype. MiTCR v1.1 was used to align the clonotypes against IMGT TRBV, TRBD and TRBJ reference segments. Only V-J combinations with frequency above 0.0001, covering approximately 99% of repertoires, were analysed. A TCS score was defined as the ratio between F50 (clonal expansion) and ExV (chaos), using BLOSUM62-based TCRdist between CDR3 peptides within each V-J. Welch's t-statistics and random forest reduced fewer than 550 V-J features to roughly 13, which were used in a naive Bayes classifier (R e1071). No statistical method was used to set the sample size in advance, and investigators knew the group allocation. According to the paper, TCR Vbeta CDR3 sequencing was carried out on 135 peripheral blood samples, which came from under 50 ophthalmopathy, around 74 hyperthyroidism and approximately 17 progressor patients.

The rearranged chain carries TRBV2 and TRBJ2-2; there is no confident call for the D gene. The clonotype was recovered from a woman in her thirties or forties with Graves disease. Donor details come from another sample of the same person, matched by shared clones. This material consisted of peripheral blood mononuclear cells (PBMCs), taken at new diagnosis, from a patient treated with antithyroid drugs. CDR3 sequence: CASRLEWVDTGELFF. The nucleotides read TGTGCCAGCAGACTTGAATGGGTTGACACCGGGGAGCTGTTTTTT.